The T cell receptor (beta chain) under discussion was sequenced for a study of tumor-infiltrating lymphocytes in primary liver carcinoma. Investigators took RNA and DNA out together from 20-30 mg of unsorted bulk tissue. Surgical resection was the treatment these patients received for primary liver carcinoma. Samples were taken from five separate regions of every tumor. CDR1 and CDR2 (germline): SGHAT, FQNNGV. CDR3 length: 14 residues. The authors made TCR beta cDNA from approximately 490 ng total RNA with a constant-region primer. Nested multiplex PCR, run for three rounds with slightly modified ARM-PCR, yielded TCR beta libraries. Use of TRBV1-TRBV30 forward primers with a C-beta reverse primer characterized the first two PCR rounds, which lasted roughly 11 cycles each. TCRdb analysed the multiplex PCR reads with MiXCR anew, one entry per CDR3 protein. The sample holds fewer than 200,000 distinct CDR3 sequences, 85% seen once.

The sample holds a few counts of this clonotype. A read error may produce the germline difference seen at one junction end. The chain links TRBV11-2 to TRBJ1-2, with D tentatively TRBD1 (6 bases). The sample consisted of tumor tissue from primary liver carcinoma. This clonotype was sampled from a man aged 40-55 years with primary liver carcinoma and hepatitis B virus infection. The CDR3 is CASSLDRTAYDYTF. The CDR3 bases are TGTGCCAGCAGCTTAGATCGGACAGCTTATGACTACACCTTT.